These 30 T cell receptor beta chains were all obtained from the same sample, sequenced in a study of post-analysis software for immune sequencing data. Study conclusions and caveats: Controls showed lower frequencies than patients for roughly five TRBV segments, and TRBV5-6, TRBV5-1 and TRBV20-1 were among these.

Unique molecular identifiers were present in the TCR beta cDNA libraries. MiXCR, run by TCRdb on the PCR reads, gives a single entry per CDR3 protein. The sample lists around 190,000 distinct CDR3 sequences; over 25% were seen once. Antigens of these TCRs are unknown. Sequenced material: blood. The receptors stem from a girl aged 2-17 years with multiple sclerosis.

In its sample, this clonotype was seen many times. The gene calls are TRBV20-1 and TRBJ2-7, with no clear D. The CDR3 is made up of 10 amino acids. Looked up from germline, CDR1 is DFQATT and CDR2 is SNEGSKA (reference sequence). V was shortened by 2 bases and J by 3 bases, with 2 bases between the two germline ends. The CDR3 DNA reads TGCAGTGCTAGAAACTACGAGCAGTACTTC. Translating it yields CSARNYEQYF.

The table lists this clonotype with many counts. The chain carries TRBV6-5 and TRBJ2-1; the match to TRBD2 covers 9 bases. Germline CDR1 MNHEY, CDR2 SVGAGI. The CDR3 totals 14 residues. The V and J ends lost 3 bases and 7 bases, in that order; junction bases with no gene match: 4. The CDR3 loop is CASSYAGLANEQFF. The DNA for the CDR3 is TGTGCCAGCAGTTATGCGGGACTAGCAAATGAGCAGTTCTTC.

V usage is TRBV28 and J usage is TRBJ2-1; a weak D match, TRBD1 (6 bases). The end of the DNA aligns better with TRBJ2-7, so the J call may be wrong. This CDR3 spans 14 amino acids. Germline V lookup: CDR1 MDHEN, CDR2 SYDVKM. DNA for the CDR3: TGTGCCAGCGCGCGCAGGGGCTCCTACAATGAGCAGTACTTC. It codes for CASARRGSYNEQYF.

This clonotype showed up just a few times. The rearrangement uses TRBV3-1 and TRBJ2-3; 13 positions match TRBD2. Per germline, CDR1 LGHDT and CDR2 YNNKEL (reference sequence). There are 15 residues in the CDR3. V shed 6 bases and J 2 bases; nucleotides not matched to a gene: 2. Written as DNA, the CDR3 is TGTGCCAGCAGGACTAGCGGGGGGCCCACAGATACGCAGTATTTT. Residues: CASRTSGGPTDTQYF.

The sample holds a few counts of this clonotype. The CDR3 DNA is TGCAGTGCTAGGCCATGGGGGGATCAGCCCCAGCATTTT. Amino acid sequence: CSARPWGDQPQHF. The chain combines TRBV20-1 with TRBJ1-5; TRBD1 is a possible D gene (5 bases). V lost 3 bases to trimming and J lost 5 bases, with 11 bases between them. The CDR3 totals 13 residues. CDR1 is DFQATT, CDR2 SNEGSKA, per germline (reference sequence).

In its sample, this clonotype was seen many times. The chain employs TRBV28 and TRBJ2-5; D call uncertain. The CDR3 covers 14 residues. The germline V gene encodes CDR1 MDHEN and CDR2 SYDVKM. Trimming stripped 2 bases from V and 1 base from J, with 8 bases between. This CDR3 is CASSLRQTQETQYF. The DNA of the CDR3 is TGTGCCAGCAGTTTAAGGCAGACCCAAGAGACCCAGTACTTC.

Comment on this clonotype: An end of the junction does not agree with germline; a read error may underlie this. The gene calls are TRBV11-2 and TRBJ2-1; D uncertain. This CDR3 spans 15 amino acids. Germline values: CDR1 SGHAT, CDR2 FQNNGV. DNA for the CDR3: TGTGCCGGCAGCCTCGCCTCGTCTTCCTACAATGAGCAGTTCTTC. It encodes CAGSLASSSYNEQFF.

Comments on this clonotype: One base away lies a much larger clone, so this may be a sequencing read error. The CDR3 DNA is TGCAGCGTTTTGACAGGGGCGACCGAGCAGTACTTC. It yields the protein CSVLTGATEQYF. The chain joins TRBV29-1 to TRBJ2-7; TRBD1 agrees at 8 bases. CDR1 and CDR2 (germline): SQVTM, ANQGSEA. Losses at the gene ends were 5 bases for V and 6 bases for J; bases not matched to a gene: 6. The CDR3 totals 12 residues.

This clonotype was found a few times. The chain employs TRBV5-1 and TRBJ1-2, with D possibly being TRBD1 (5 bases). V shed 0 bases and J shed 7 bases, with 10 bases lying between them. The CDR3 contains 13 residues. In germline, CDR1 is SGHRS, CDR2 YFSETQ. In nucleotides, the CDR3 is TGCGCCAGCAGCTTGGAGGCAGGGCTTGGCTACACCTTC. Protein: CASSLEAGLGYTF.

This clonotype was observed a handful of times. A much larger clone sits a single nucleotide away, making a read error possible. J is TRBJ2-4 and V is TRBV15; TRBD2 aligns across 7 bases. Germline lookup yields CDR1 LNHNV and CDR2 YYDKDF (reference sequence). CDR3 length equals 15 residues. V gave up 1 base and J gave up 13 bases; unmatched junction bases: 13. CDR3 sequence reads: CATSRGLAGRGGQYF. In DNA, the CDR3 is TGTGCCACCAGCAGAGGACTCGCCGGACGGGGAGGGCAGTACTTC.

The chain combines TRBV2 with TRBJ1-5; D is unclear. The germline V gene has CDR1 SNHLY and CDR2 FYNNEI. The CDR3 length is 12 residues. V was trimmed by 8 bases and J by 4 bases, leaving 9 bases between them. CDR3 residues: CASARPNQPQHF. The CDR3 coding sequence is TGTGCCAGCGCCCGACCTAATCAGCCCCAGCATTTT. Full variable domain (missing parts from reference TRBV2 and TRBJ1-5): EPEVTQTPSHQVTQMGQEVILRCVPISNHLYFYWYRQILGQKVEFLVSFYNNEISEKSEIFDDQFSVERPDGSNFTLKIRSTKLEDSAMYFCASARPNQPQHFGDGTRLSIL.

This clonotype was observed many times. The genes are TRBV20-1 and TRBJ2-1; 8 bases match TRBD2. The CDR3 consists of 16 residues. Germline CDR1 and CDR2: DFQATT and SNEGSKA (reference sequence). V lost 0 bases to trimming and J lost 8 bases; unmatched junction nucleotides: 12. The CDR3 DNA reads as TGCAGTGCTAGAGATGTGGCTAGCGGGTTTGGGGATGAGCAGTTCTTC. As protein: CSARDVASGFGDEQFF.

The chain carries TRBV20-1 and TRBJ1-1, with 8 bases identical to TRBD1. Trimming removed 1 base from V and 7 bases from J; junction bases left unmatched: 5. CDR1 DFQATT and CDR2 SNEGSKA come from the germline V gene (reference sequence). The CDR3 spans 13 residues. This CDR3 reads CSARGTGRVEAFF. The CDR3, as DNA: TGCAGTGCTAGAGGGACAGGGAGAGTTGAAGCTTTCTTT.

This clonotype was found many times. The CDR3 loop reads CASRGTSGWNIQYF. DNA for the CDR3: TGCGCCAGCAGAGGGACTAGCGGTTGGAACATTCAGTACTTC. The chain couples TRBV4-1 to TRBJ2-4; 11 bases are a match to TRBD2. Germline CDR1 and CDR2: MGHRA and YSYEKL. The CDR3 spans 14 residues. V lost 6 bases, J lost 7 bases, and 5 bases stayed unmatched.

This clonotype was detected ten times or more. This chain joins TRBV5-1 and TRBJ2-7; D perhaps matches TRBD2 (5 bases). This CDR3 region has 16 residues. The germline V and J ends were trimmed by 4 bases and 5 bases, with 22 bases remaining between them. The V gene's germline CDR1 is SGHRS and CDR2 YFSETQ. CDR3 DNA: TGCGCCAGCAGCAGCCAGGCGGGTCAGGCTAGGGACGAGCAGTACTTC. It yields the protein CASSSQAGQARDEQYF.

On this clonotype: A much larger clone lies one base from this, so it may be a read error. This sequence joins TRBV3-1 and TRBJ2-5, with D possibly TRBD1 on 8 matching bases. Trimming cost V 2 bases and J 11 bases, with 21 bases left between them. Germline V gives CDR1 LGHDT, CDR2 YNNKEL (reference sequence). The CDR3 contains 15 residues. The CDR3 loop is CASSQRNQGAREQYF. For the CDR3, the DNA is TGTGCCAGCAGCCAAAGGAACCAGGGGGCGCGGGAGCAGTACTTC.

This clonotype was recorded a few times. This chain uses TRBV20-1 with TRBJ1-1, with D perhaps matching TRBD1 (5 bases). Germline loops: CDR1 DFQATT, CDR2 SNEGSKA (reference sequence). With 0 bases removed from V and 4 bases from J, the gap between germline ends came to 12 bases. The CDR3 sequence is 14 residues long. The CDR3 nucleotides are TGCAGTGCTAGAGATCGCAGGGTGGGCACTGAAGCTTTCTTT. Its protein product is CSARDRRVGTEAFF.

This rearrangement joins TRBV7-9 to TRBJ2-7; D tentatively reads TRBD1 or TRBD2 (5 bases each). CDR1 is SEHNR and CDR2 is FQNEAQ in the germline V gene (reference sequence). CDR3 length equals 11 residues. V lost 6 bases and J lost 2, with 5 bases in between. The CDR3 sequence: CASRGPYEQYF. The CDR3 DNA reads TGTGCCAGCAGGGGACCCTACGAGCAGTACTTC.

Only a few counts were recorded for this clonotype. This chain joins TRBV14 and TRBJ2-3; 10 bases match TRBD2. CDR1 is SGHDN, CDR2 FVKESK, per germline. Trimming took 6 bases from V and 2 from J; bases not matched to a gene: 8. This CDR3 is 16 amino acids long. CDR3 nucleotide sequence: TGTGCCAGCAGTGACTCGACTAGCGGGTACACAGATACGCAGTATTTT. This gives the protein CASSDSTSGYTDTQYF.

This clonotype has ten or more counts. V and J are TRBV29-1 and TRBJ1-2; no reliable D call. Between the trimmed V and J ends, which lost 8 bases and 4 bases, there was a span of 20 bases. CDR3 length: 14 amino acids. The germline gives CDR1 SQVTM, CDR2 ANQGSEA. The CDR3 here is CSLRGLRVPYGYTF. In DNA form, the CDR3 reads TGCAGCTTACGCGGTCTCCGGGTCCCCTATGGCTACACCTTC.

The V and J genes are TRBV4-1 and TRBJ1-1; TRBD1 aligns across 7 bases. Germline V lookup: CDR1 MGHRA, CDR2 YSYEKL. J was trimmed by 0 bases and V by 1 base; bases with no gene match: 5. CDR3 length: 16 residues. The CDR3 DNA sequence: TGCGCCAGCAGCCAAGGGTGGGGACAGATGAACACTGAAGCTTTCTTT. Translated, it gives CASSQGWGQMNTEAFF.

This clonotype was detected ten times or more. The genes are TRBV20-1 and TRBJ2-3; 15 nucleotides line up with TRBD2. CDR3 length: 17 amino acids. In germline, CDR1 is DFQATT, CDR2 SNEGSKA (reference sequence). Trimming at V came to 3 bases and at J to 3 bases, leaving 7 bases not matched to a gene. The CDR3 region is CSASEGLAGGLTDTQYF. The CDR3 DNA follows: TGCAGTGCTAGCGAGGGACTAGCGGGAGGATTGACAGATACGCAGTATTTT.

In this sample, this clonotype turned up many times. The V and J genes are TRBV12-3 or TRBV12-4 and TRBJ1-1; 9 bases line up with TRBD1. After removal of 6 bases from V and 5 bases from J, the junction contained 7 bases not matched to a gene. The CDR3 contains 14 residues. The CDR3 sequence: CASRPGTGRTEAFF. The CDR3 nucleotides read TGTGCCAGCAGGCCCGGGACAGGGAGGACTGAAGCTTTCTTT.

V gene TRBV7-8 combines with J gene TRBJ2-7, with 7 bases that match TRBD2. CDR1 and CDR2 (germline): SGHVS, FQNEAQ. The CDR3 covers 15 residues. The J segment lost 3 bases and the V segment lost 5 bases, leaving 10 bases of the junction unmatched. Here the CDR3 DNA reads TGTGCCAGCAGCCCCCGGACTAGTGGAGTCTACGAGCAGTACTTC. Its protein product is CASSPRTSGVYEQYF.

This clonotype came up many times. CDR3 in amino acids: CASSLTGSPLHF. CDR3 DNA: TGTGCCAGCAGTTTAACGGGTTCACCCCTCCACTTT. V is TRBV27 and J is TRBJ1-6, with D unresolved. Germline V lookup: CDR1 MNHEY, CDR2 SMNVEV (reference sequence). CDR3 length: 12 residues. Trimming removed 2 bases at V and 9 bases at J, with 5 bases between.

On this clonotype itself: A single base separates this from a much larger clone, so it may be a read error. V usage is TRBV29-1 and J usage is TRBJ1-1; D uncertain. The CDR3 consists of 12 residues. CDR1 is SQVTM, CDR2 ANQGSEA, per germline. CDR3 nucleotides: TGCAGCGCTACGGAAATGAACACTAAAGCTTTCTTT. Amino acid sequence: CSATEMNTKAFF. Looking up the rest from reference TRBV29-1 and TRBJ1-1 gives the full variable domain: SAVISQKPSRDICQRGTSLTIQCQVDSQVTMMFWYRQQPGQSLTLIATANQGSEATYESGFVIDKFPISRPNLTFSTLTVSNMSPEDSSIYLCSATEMNTKAFFGQGTRLTVV.

This clonotype was seen many times. The V call is TRBV27, the J call TRBJ2-3, with D uncertain. Trimming removed 10 bases from V and 4 bases from J, with 6 bases in between. The CDR3 totals 10 residues. Germline V gives CDR1 MNHEY, CDR2 SMNVEV (reference sequence). The CDR3 sequence: CATKADTQYF. In DNA form, the CDR3 reads TGTGCCACCAAAGCAGATACGCAGTATTTT.

The genes are TRBV5-1 and TRBJ2-3; D remains ambiguous. Germline loops: CDR1 SGHRS, CDR2 YFSETQ. Between the trimmed V and J ends, which lost 0 bases and 0 bases, there was a span of 8 bases. The CDR3 is 15 amino acids. The CDR3 loop reads CASSLGVTSTDTQYF. CDR3 nucleotides: TGCGCCAGCAGCTTGGGGGTGACTAGCACAGATACGCAGTATTTT.

This clonotype was recorded many times. V is TRBV29-1 and J is TRBJ2-5, with 8 bases lining up with TRBD1. J was trimmed by 4 bases and V by 7 bases; bases with no gene match: 8. CDR3 size: 13 residues. The germline gives CDR1 SQVTM, CDR2 ANQGSEA. The CDR3 here is CSAWTGQRETQYF. The DNA for the CDR3 is TGCAGCGCCTGGACAGGGCAGAGAGAGACCCAGTACTTC.

In its sample, this clonotype was seen many times. The chain uses TRBV20-1 and TRBJ1-5; maybe TRBD1 (6 bases). This CDR3 region has 12 residues. Germline lookup yields CDR1 DFQATT and CDR2 SNEGSKA (reference sequence). The ends were cut back, 6 bases at V and 5 bases at J, with 11 bases in the middle. The CDR3 DNA follows: TGCAGTGCCGATCGACAGGATCAGCCCCAGCATTTT. The encoded protein is CSADRQDQPQHF.